These T cell receptor beta chains were read from a single sample in a study of beta chain features in type 1 diabetes. TCRdb's table, derived via immunoSEQ multiplex PCR, lists solely in-frame clones and lacks some. The repertoire has under 200,000 clones, about 8.3% of them found once; the top ten carry more than 0.5%. Sequencing input: central memory CD4+ T cells from blood. All receptors derive from a woman between 18 and 29 years old with type 1 diabetes. The conserved cysteine and the conserved F or W are not part of the CDR3 here. The order of the fields is V gene, CDR3 protein.

>TRBV4-3
ASSQDPDRSYGYT
>TRBV2
ASSGQGYFYGYT
>TRBV11-2
ASSFGQGNTEAF
>TRBV6-6
ASSPQRGSWYEQY
>TRBV5-1
ASSLDTGRGYT
>TRBV28
ASTTPITTYEQY
>TRBV11-2
ASSPRYEQY
>TRBV7-2
ASNFQASTDTQY
>TRBV6-6
ASSIAGAGSPLH
>TRBV7-9
ASSLERQYTGELF
>TRBV27
ASSSTSTRDSYEQY
>TRBV11-3
ASSPSSGEQETQY
>TRBV5-1
ASSPRGESSYEQY
>TRBV2
ASSLTGGADTQY
>TRBV14
ASSQDLGDRGAKNIQY
>TRBV4-3
ASSRSKSFLSYEQY
>TRBV7-2
ASSWTQGSQQF
>TRBV7-9
ASSGTGAYNEQF
>TRBV11-2
ASRTGGAGQF
>TRBV7-2
ASSLVDSYEQY
>TRBV10-1
ASSGQENTEAF
>TRBV28
ASSRTRDYISEQY
>TRBV19
ASSAQRRETQY
>TRBV7-2
ASSRGGLLPREQY
>TRBV4-3
ASSQATATSGFSGANVLT
>TRBV29-1
SAEGQMGETQY
>TRBV5-1
ASSGQVADTQY
>TRBV25-1
ASSVQGGETQY
>TRBV15
ATSRERTSLGSEQF